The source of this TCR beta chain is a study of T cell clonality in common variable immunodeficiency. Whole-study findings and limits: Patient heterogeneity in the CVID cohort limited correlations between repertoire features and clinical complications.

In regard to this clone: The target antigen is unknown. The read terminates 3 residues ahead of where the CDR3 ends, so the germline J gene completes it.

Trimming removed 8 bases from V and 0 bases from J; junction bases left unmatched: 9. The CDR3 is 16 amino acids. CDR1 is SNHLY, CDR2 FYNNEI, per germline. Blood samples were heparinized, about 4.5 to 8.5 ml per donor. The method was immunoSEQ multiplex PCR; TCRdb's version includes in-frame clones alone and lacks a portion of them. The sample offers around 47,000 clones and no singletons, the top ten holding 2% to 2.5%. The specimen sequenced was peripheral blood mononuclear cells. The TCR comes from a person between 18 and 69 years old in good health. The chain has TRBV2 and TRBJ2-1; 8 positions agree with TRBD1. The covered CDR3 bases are TGTGCCAGCTTCGTGGACAGGGTTTCCTCCTACAATGAG. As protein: CASFVDRVSSYNE. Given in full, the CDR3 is CASFVDRVSSYNEQFF. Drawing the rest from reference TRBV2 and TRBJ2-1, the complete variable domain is EPEVTQTPSHQVTQMGQEVILRCVPISNHLYFYWYRQILGQKVEFLVSFYNNEISEKSEIFDDQFSVERPDGSNFTLKIRSTKLEDSAMYFCASFVDRVSSYNEQFFGPGTRLTVL.